This T cell receptor (beta chain) was recovered during a study of T cell repertoires in ileal Crohn's disease. Time point: neoterminal ileum biopsy at postoperative endoscopy, about 6 months after surgery. Sequencing used immunoSEQ multiplex PCR; TCRdb keeps in-frame clones, though not all of them. The table lists some 60,000 clones, approximately 91% of them singletons. This CDR3 has 12 amino acids. V gave up 8 bases and J gave up 2 bases, with 9 bases separating them. Looked up from germline, CDR1 is MDHEN and CDR2 is SYDVKM. The sample comprised ileal tissue. V is TRBV28 and J is TRBJ1-1, with D unresolved. The TCR originated in an adult with Crohn's disease. CDR3 residues: CASLQANTEAFF. The CDR3 DNA reads as TGTGCCAGCCTTCAGGCTAACACTGAAGCTTTCTTT.